The 16 T cell receptor beta chains below come from one sample, sequenced in a study of T cells in Graves' hyperthyroidism and ophthalmopathy. RNA transcripts yielded amplified TCR beta CDR3 regions. HTBI primers were the set used in a first-round RT-PCR of the TCR CDR3. One entry per CDR3 protein results from TCRdb running MiXCR on the multiplex PCR reads. This table holds 550,000 to 600,000 distinct CDR3 sequences, roughly a sixth found once. The sequenced sample was blood. The receptors were sampled from a woman aged 18-35 years with Graves' hyperthyroidism.

This clonotype was observed a handful of times. V and J are TRBV7-6 and TRBJ2-5; TRBD1 aligns across 9 bases. The CDR3 length is 15 residues. In germline, CDR1 is SGHVS, CDR2 FNYEAQ. Losses at the gene ends were 5 bases for V and 2 bases for J; bases not matched to a gene: 6. Written as DNA, the CDR3 is TGTGCCAGCAGCAGATGGACAGGGGAACAAGAGACCCAGTACTTC. Protein: CASSRWTGEQETQYF.

This clonotype was observed a few times. The rearrangement joins TRBV9 to TRBJ2-3; 7 bases align to TRBD2. Trimming cost V 0 bases and J 4 bases; bases outside gene matches: 5. The CDR3 spans 15 residues. The germline gives CDR1 SGDLS, CDR2 YYNGEE. CDR3 coding DNA: TGTGCCAGCAGCGTAGATGAGGGGAGGGCAGATACGCAGTATTTT. Protein: CASSVDEGRADTQYF.

This clonotype was seen only a few times. The chain joins TRBV10-2 to TRBJ1-1, with D maybe TRBD1 (5 bases). Trimming pared 0 bases from V and 5 bases from J, leaving 13 bases between. Per germline, CDR1 WSHSY and CDR2 SAAADI. CDR3 length: 15 residues. CDR3 loop: CASSESTLWGTEAFF. In nucleotides, the CDR3 is TGCGCCAGCAGTGAGTCCACCCTTTGGGGGACTGAAGCTTTCTTT.

V and J are TRBV7-2 and TRBJ2-5; D is possibly TRBD2 (5 bases). The V gene's germline CDR1 is SGHTA and CDR2 FQGNSA. The CDR3 has 13 residues. The V end lost 4 bases, the J end lost 3 bases, and 9 bases lay between the germline ends. The CDR3 is CASSYTREETQYF. CDR3 in DNA: TGTGCCAGCAGCTATACGAGGGAAGAGACCCAGTACTTC.

This clonotype was counted a few times. The chain couples TRBV6-1 to TRBJ2-7, with TRBD2 matching 10 bases. The CDR3 consists of 14 residues. Unmatched junction bases numbered 13, after V lost 10 bases and J lost 7 bases. The germline CDR1 and CDR2 sequences are MNHNS and SASEGT. CDR3 DNA sequence: TGTGCCACCCAGTCAGCGGGAGGGAAATGGGAGCAGTACTTC. Amino acid sequence: CATQSAGGKWEQYF.

The chain combines TRBV5-1 with TRBJ1-2; the match to TRBD1 covers 9 bases. This CDR3 has 15 residues. Losses at the gene ends were 0 bases for V and 3 bases for J; bases not matched to a gene: 3. CDR1 SGHRS and CDR2 YFSETQ come from the germline V gene. In DNA, the CDR3 is TGCGCCAGCAGCTTGGCAACAGGGGGCTACTATGGCTACACCTTC. As protein: CASSLATGGYYGYTF.

At least ten counts were recorded for this clonotype. The rearrangement joins TRBV6-5 to TRBJ1-1, with D unresolved. The V end lost 2 bases, the J end lost 5 bases, and 12 bases lay between the germline ends. Looked up from germline, CDR1 is MNHEY and CDR2 is SVGAGI. CDR3 length: 14 residues. The CDR3 DNA is TGTGCCAGCAGTTACGGCTTATCGGGGACTGAAGCTTTCTTT. Protein sequence: CASSYGLSGTEAFF.

There are many counts of this clonotype. The chain employs TRBV7-2 and TRBJ1-2; unclear D gene. This CDR3 contains 13 residues. Germline-derived CDR1 and CDR2 are SGHTA and FQGNSA. Trimming left V 5 bases short and J 6 bases short, with 13 bases between. This CDR3 is CASSRLRVHGYTF. CDR3 DNA sequence: TGTGCCAGCAGCCGACTCCGCGTTCATGGCTACACCTTC.

This clonotype was recorded a few times. The chain is built from TRBV19 and TRBJ2-5; D is unclear. The ends were cut back, 6 bases at V and 7 bases at J, with 15 bases in the middle. Germline V gene data show CDR1 as LNHDA and CDR2 as SQIVND (reference sequence). This CDR3 has 13 amino acids. The CDR3 region is CASRKAVGATQYF. The CDR3 nucleotides read TGTGCCAGTAGGAAGGCGGTGGGCGCGACCCAGTACTTC.

This clonotype has at least ten counts. The V gene is TRBV7-9, the J gene TRBJ2-7; 9 positions match TRBD2. Germline CDR1 SEHNR, CDR2 FQNEAQ (reference sequence). Unmatched junction bases numbered 6, after V lost 5 bases and J lost 1 base. The CDR3 is 15 residues long. The DNA of the CDR3 is TGTGCCAGCAGCCGAGCGGGAGGTGGTTCCTACGAGCAGTACTTC. This encodes CASSRAGGGSYEQYF. The variable domain in full, with the rest retrieved from reference TRBV7-9 and TRBJ2-7, is DTGVSQNPRHKITKRGQNVTFRCDPISEHNRLYWYRQTLGQGPEFLTYFQNEAQLEKSRLLSDRFSAERPKGSFSTLEIQRTEQGDSAMYLCASSRAGGGSYEQYFGPGTRLTVT.

This clonotype came up many times. The chain links TRBV12-3 or TRBV12-4 to TRBJ1-5; 7 bases are shared with TRBD1. CDR3 length: 14 residues. The junction had 5 bases not matched to a gene; V was cut back by 0 bases and J by 9 bases. The CDR3 region has the DNA TGTGCCAGCAGTTTAGCGGGGACAGACTGGCCCCAGCATTTT. Protein product: CASSLAGTDWPQHF.

In this sample, this clonotype turned up many times. V usage is TRBV7-9 and J usage is TRBJ2-1; a weak D match, TRBD2 (5 bases). Germline assignment: CDR1 SEHNR and CDR2 FQNEAQ (reference sequence). Trimming removed 1 base at V and 2 bases at J, with 9 bases between. The CDR3 loop spans 15 amino acids. CDR3 region: CASSLGLPTYNEQFF. CDR3 nucleotides: TGTGCCAGCAGCTTAGGACTACCGACCTACAATGAGCAGTTCTTC.

This clonotype was observed a handful of times. The V call is TRBV4-1, the J call TRBJ2-1; 9 bases are shared with TRBD2. The CDR3 spans 15 residues. V shed 4 bases and J 4 bases; nucleotides not matched to a gene: 5. The germline V gene encodes CDR1 MGHRA and CDR2 YSYEKL. In DNA form, the CDR3 reads TGCGCCAGCAGCCCAGTCGCGGGGGGGTACAATGAGCAGTTCTTC. As protein: CASSPVAGGYNEQFF.

This chain joins TRBV27 and TRBJ1-6, with D tentatively TRBD1 (5 bases). Trimming pared 6 bases from V and 5 bases from J, leaving 11 bases between. CDR3 length: 14 amino acids. CDR1 MNHEY and CDR2 SMNVEV come from the germline V gene (reference sequence). CDR3 protein: CASSPRTNNSPLHF. The CDR3 coding sequence is TGTGCCAGCAGCCCCAGGACAAATAATTCACCCCTCCACTTT.

CDR3 region: CASSLTGVSSGNSTYF. CDR3 in DNA: TGTGCCAGCAGCCTGACAGGGGTCAGTTCTGGAAACAGCACATATTTT. The chain links TRBV6-2 or TRBV6-3 to TRBJ1-3; 8 bases are a match to TRBD1. The CDR3 loop spans 16 amino acids. The germline V gene encodes CDR1 MNHEY and CDR2 SVGEGT. V gave up 6 bases and J gave up 15 bases; unmatched junction bases: 22.

This clonotype showed up many times. The gene calls are TRBV5-1 and TRBJ2-1; 7 bases fit TRBD2. Germline lookup yields CDR1 SGHRS and CDR2 YFSETQ. V gave up 1 base and J gave up 2 bases; unmatched junction bases: 3. The CDR3 spans 15 residues. This CDR3 reads CASSLPSGAYNEQFF. The DNA for the CDR3 is TGCGCCAGCAGCTTGCCTAGCGGAGCCTACAATGAGCAGTTCTTC.